The 19 T cell receptor beta chains below were found in one sample sequenced in a study of OX40 agonist ivuxolimab in advanced cancers. Profiling relied on immunoSEQ multiplex PCR, and the TCRdb table lists in-frame clones only, not all of them. The repertoire holds some 76,000 clones, with over 90% as singletons. The sample here was CD4+ or CD8+ T cells sorted from blood, taken in a trial of the OX40 agonist ivuxolimab. The origin of the receptors is an adult with an advanced solid tumor such as melanoma, head and neck, liver or kidney cancer.

CDR3 residues: CSDMGQGGESNYGYTF. Written as DNA, the CDR3 is TGCAGCGATATGGGACAGGGAGGAGAGTCTAACTATGGCTACACCTTC. This rearrangement joins TRBV29-1 to TRBJ1-2; 9 bases are shared with TRBD1. Trimming took 7 bases from V and 0 from J; bases not matched to a gene: 12. Germline V lookup: CDR1 SQVTM, CDR2 ANQGSEA. The CDR3 has 16 amino acids.

This clone appeared once. The V gene is TRBV6-6, the J gene TRBJ2-1; D gene ambiguous. The CDR3 has 13 amino acids. V lost 4 bases to trimming and J lost 6 bases, with 10 bases between them. Looked up from germline, CDR1 is MNHNY and CDR2 is SVGAGI (reference sequence). The CDR3 DNA sequence: TGTGCCAGCAGTTTCCAGACCGGCAATGAGCAGTTCTTC. The encoded protein is CASSFQTGNEQFF.

V gene TRBV10-3 combines with J gene TRBJ2-3; 9 bases fit TRBD1. CDR1 is ENHRY and CDR2 is SYGVKD in the germline V gene. This CDR3 contains 14 residues. V trimming: 8 bases; J trimming: 3 bases; junction bases outside the gene matches: 6. The DNA of the CDR3 is TGTGCCATCCGGGACAGGGATGGGACAGATACGCAGTATTTT. As protein: CAIRDRDGTDTQYF.

The rearrangement uses TRBV6-5 and TRBJ1-5; D is undetermined. V dropped 0 bases and J dropped 10 bases, with 10 bases sitting between them. This CDR3 comprises 13 residues. Germline V gives CDR1 MNHEY, CDR2 SVGAGI. CDR3 sequence: CASSYSAAGPQHF. As DNA, the CDR3 is TGTGCCAGCAGTTACTCAGCCGCGGGACCCCAGCATTTT.

The chain uses TRBV5-5 and TRBJ2-7, with 9 nucleotides matching TRBD1. This CDR3 comprises 16 residues. J lost 2 bases, V lost 4 bases, and 10 bases had no gene match. From germline, CDR1 is SGHKS and CDR2 YYEKEE (reference sequence). The CDR3 coding sequence is TGTGCCAGCAGCGCACAATCGGACAGGGGACCCTACGAGCAGTACTTC. Protein product: CASSAQSDRGPYEQYF.

The V and J genes are TRBV5-4 and TRBJ2-5, with 7 bases matching TRBD1. CDR1 is SGHNT, CDR2 YYREEE, per germline (reference sequence). V gave up 1 base and J gave up 5 bases; unmatched junction bases: 8. The CDR3 runs 15 residues. CDR3 sequence: CASSLRFQGEETQYF. For the CDR3, the DNA is TGTGCCAGCAGCTTGCGATTTCAGGGGGAGGAGACCCAGTACTTC.

The chain links TRBV6-1 to TRBJ2-1; D is undetermined. The CDR3 contains 10 residues. Germline V gene sequence: CDR1 MNHNS, CDR2 SASEGT. Trimming pared 11 bases from V and 8 bases from J, leaving 10 bases between. The CDR3 DNA sequence: TGTGCCTCCAGTGTATATGAGCAGTTCTTC. Translated: CASSVYEQFF.

The chain carries TRBV29-1 and TRBJ1-1, with a tentative D call TRBD1 (5 bases). Germline V CDR1 and CDR2: SQVTM, ANQGSEA. Between the trimmed V and J ends, which lost 4 bases and 0 bases, there was a span of 9 bases. The CDR3 has 13 residues. The CDR3 nucleotides read TGCAGCGTTGTATCAGGGATGAACACTGAAGCTTTCTTT. This gives the protein CSVVSGMNTEAFF.

The chain carries TRBV29-1 and TRBJ1-2, with 10 positions matching TRBD1. Trimming removed 4 bases from V and 4 bases from J; junction bases left unmatched: 6. The CDR3 has 14 residues. Germline V gene sequence: CDR1 SQVTM, CDR2 ANQGSEA. The CDR3 sequence: CSVVGQGEFYGYTF. In nucleotides, the CDR3 is TGCAGCGTTGTAGGACAGGGGGAATTCTATGGCTACACCTTC.

The chain uses TRBV15 and TRBJ2-3; 10 bases line up with TRBD1. The CDR3 loop spans 15 amino acids. Trimming removed 0 bases from V and 4 bases from J; junction bases left unmatched: 1. Looked up from germline, CDR1 is LNHNV and CDR2 is YYDKDF (reference sequence). The CDR3 region has the DNA TGTGCCACCAGCAGAGAGGACAGGGGGGCAGATACGCAGTATTTT. This encodes CATSREDRGADTQYF.

This rearrangement joins TRBV2 to TRBJ2-1; D possibly corresponds to TRBD2 (5 bases). V gave up 10 bases and J gave up 7 bases, with 14 bases separating them. This CDR3 has 12 residues. From germline, CDR1 is SNHLY and CDR2 FYNNEI. CDR3 sequence: CATRGLFNEQFF. The CDR3 nucleotides are TGTGCCACACGCGGACTCTTTAATGAGCAGTTCTTC.

This sequence joins TRBV27 and TRBJ1-5; TRBD1 matches 7 bases. Germline CDR1 and CDR2: MNHEY and SMNVEV (reference sequence). V was pared by 3 bases and J by 3 bases, with 11 bases of the junction left unmatched. The length of the CDR3 is 17 residues. The CDR3, as DNA: TGTGCCAGCAGTTTTATCCCCCCAGGGGGAACCAATCAGCCCCAGCATTTT. This encodes CASSFIPPGGTNQPQHF.

Written as DNA, the CDR3 is TGTGCCGCGGGGGGATCCTACAATGAGCAGTTCTTC. Its protein is CAAGGSYNEQFF. The J gene is TRBJ2-1, the V gene TRBV19; the match to TRBD2 covers 8 bases. The germline V gene has CDR1 LNHDA and CDR2 SQIVND (reference sequence). V was pared by 11 bases and J by 1 base, with 1 base of the junction left unmatched. This CDR3 region has 12 residues.

The V gene is TRBV5-1, the J gene TRBJ1-2, with 9 positions matching TRBD1. The V segment lost 0 bases and the J segment 3 bases; nucleotides outside the gene matches: 3. The germline CDR1 and CDR2 sequences are SGHRS and YFSETQ. CDR3 length: 15 amino acids. The CDR3 here is CASSLVTGGYYGYTF. CDR3 nucleotides: TGCGCCAGCAGCTTGGTGACAGGGGGGTACTATGGCTACACCTTC.

This clone was seen a single time. The genes are TRBV9 and TRBJ2-1; 8 bases are a match to TRBD1. This CDR3 region has 15 residues. In germline, CDR1 is SGDLS, CDR2 YYNGEE. Unmatched junction bases numbered 6, after V lost 3 bases and J lost 4 bases. CDR3 loop: CASSDRTGLYNEQFF. CDR3 DNA sequence: TGTGCCAGCAGCGACAGGACAGGGCTATACAATGAGCAGTTCTTC.

This chain uses TRBV30 with TRBJ1-1; 7 bases fit TRBD1. CDR3 length: 15 residues. Trimming cost V 0 bases and J 0 bases; bases outside gene matches: 4. CDR1 is GTSNPN, CDR2 SVGIG, per germline (reference sequence). This CDR3 is CAWSVPTGLNTEAFF. The CDR3, as DNA: TGTGCCTGGAGTGTACCGACAGGGCTGAACACTGAAGCTTTCTTT.

The V call is TRBV2, the J call TRBJ2-5; TRBD2 matches 10 bases. Germline CDR1 reads SNHLY; CDR2 reads FYNNEI. The V gene end was trimmed by 3 bases and the J gene end by 4 bases; junction bases not matched to a gene: 5. CDR3 size: 15 residues. This CDR3 is CASSESGGAGETQYF. In DNA form, the CDR3 reads TGTGCCAGCAGTGAGAGCGGGGGGGCCGGAGAGACCCAGTACTTC.

The chain uses TRBV27 and TRBJ2-1; no clear D gene. Germline loops: CDR1 MNHEY, CDR2 SMNVEV (reference sequence). This CDR3 has 15 amino acids. The V end was cut by 4 bases, the J end by 0 bases, with 10 bases between. CDR3 nucleotides: TGTGCCAGCAGTTCCCGTACCCCCTCCTACAATGAGCAGTTCTTC. Translating gives CASSSRTPSYNEQFF.

V is TRBV27 and J is TRBJ1-1; the match to TRBD1 covers 7 bases. V was clipped by 0 bases and J by 5 bases; unmatched bases: 9. This CDR3 has 16 amino acids. Germline V lookup: CDR1 MNHEY, CDR2 SMNVEV (reference sequence). In DNA form, the CDR3 reads TGTGCCAGCAGTTTATCGATGGCGCCAGGGGGTACTGAAGCTTTCTTT. Translated: CASSLSMAPGGTEAFF.